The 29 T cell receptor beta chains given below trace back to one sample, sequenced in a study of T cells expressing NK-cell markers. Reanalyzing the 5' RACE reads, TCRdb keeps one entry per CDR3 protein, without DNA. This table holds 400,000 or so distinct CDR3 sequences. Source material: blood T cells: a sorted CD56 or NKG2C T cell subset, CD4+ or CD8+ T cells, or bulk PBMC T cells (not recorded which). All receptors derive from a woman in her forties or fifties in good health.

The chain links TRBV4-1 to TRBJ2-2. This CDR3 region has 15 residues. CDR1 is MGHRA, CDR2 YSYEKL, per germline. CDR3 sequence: CASSQVSLNTGELFF.

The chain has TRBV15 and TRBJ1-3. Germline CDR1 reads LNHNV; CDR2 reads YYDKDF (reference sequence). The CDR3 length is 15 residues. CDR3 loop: CATSRDSVSGNTIYF. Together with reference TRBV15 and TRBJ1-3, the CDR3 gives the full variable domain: DAMVIQNPRYQVTQFGKPVTLSCSQTLNHNVMYWYQQKSSQAPKLLFHYYDKDFNNEADTPDNFQSRRPNTSFCFLDIRSPGLGDTAMYLCATSRDSVSGNTIYFGEGSWLTVV.

The CDR3 loop reads CSAKIPGQSPFQYF. The chain uses TRBV20-1 and TRBJ2-5; absent DNA, TCRdb's TRBD1 call cannot be checked. Germline CDR1 is DFQATT and CDR2 is SNEGSKA (reference sequence). There are 14 residues in the CDR3.

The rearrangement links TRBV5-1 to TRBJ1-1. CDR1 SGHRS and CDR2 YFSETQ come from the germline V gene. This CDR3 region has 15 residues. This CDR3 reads CASSLIQAGNTEAFF.

CDR3: CASGLGGTGWTDTQYF. The J gene is TRBJ2-3, the V gene TRBV5-6; the D call from TCRdb, TRBD1, cannot be confirmed without DNA. Germline CDR1 is SGHDT and CDR2 is YYEEEE. There are 16 residues in the CDR3.

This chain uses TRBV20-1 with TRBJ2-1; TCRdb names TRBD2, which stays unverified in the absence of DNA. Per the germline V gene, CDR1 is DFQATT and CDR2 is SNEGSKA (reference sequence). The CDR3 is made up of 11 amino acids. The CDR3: CSAARTSEQFF.

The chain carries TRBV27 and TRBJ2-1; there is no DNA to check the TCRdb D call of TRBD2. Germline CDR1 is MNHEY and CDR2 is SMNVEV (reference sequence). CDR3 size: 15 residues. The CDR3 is CASTPTSGDYNEQFF.

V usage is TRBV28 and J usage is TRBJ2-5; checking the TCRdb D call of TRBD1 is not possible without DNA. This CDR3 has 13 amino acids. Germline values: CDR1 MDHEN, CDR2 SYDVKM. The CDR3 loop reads CASSPTGARAQYF.

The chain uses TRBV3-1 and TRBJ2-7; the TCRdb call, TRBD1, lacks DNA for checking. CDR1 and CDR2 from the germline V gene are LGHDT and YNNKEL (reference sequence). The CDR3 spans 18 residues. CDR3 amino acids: CASSHNLVTGARSYEQYF.

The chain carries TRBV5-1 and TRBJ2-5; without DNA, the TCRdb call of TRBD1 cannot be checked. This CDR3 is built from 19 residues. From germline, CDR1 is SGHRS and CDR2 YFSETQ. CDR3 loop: CASSLGGTPIWMGQETQYF. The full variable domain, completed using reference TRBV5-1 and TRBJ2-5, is KAGVTQTPRYLIKTRGQQVTLSCSPISGHRSVSWYQQTPGQGLQFLFEYFSETQRNKGNFPGRFSGRQFSNSRSEMNVSTLELGDSALYLCASSLGGTPIWMGQETQYFGPGTRLLVL.

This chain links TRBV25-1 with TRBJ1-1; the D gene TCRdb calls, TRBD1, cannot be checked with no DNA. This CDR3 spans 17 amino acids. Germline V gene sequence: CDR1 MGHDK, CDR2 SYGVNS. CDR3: CASSEGWTGDMNTEAFF.

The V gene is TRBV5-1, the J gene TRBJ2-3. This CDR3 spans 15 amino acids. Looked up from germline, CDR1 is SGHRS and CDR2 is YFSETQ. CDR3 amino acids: CASSLGGELTDTQYF.

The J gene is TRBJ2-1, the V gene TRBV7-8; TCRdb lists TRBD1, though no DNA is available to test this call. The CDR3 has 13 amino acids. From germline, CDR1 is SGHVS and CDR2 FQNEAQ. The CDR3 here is CASSLGNRVSPFF.

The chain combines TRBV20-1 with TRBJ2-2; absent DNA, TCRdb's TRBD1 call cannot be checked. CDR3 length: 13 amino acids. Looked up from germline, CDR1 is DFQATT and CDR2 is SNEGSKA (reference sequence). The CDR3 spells CSAPKGGAGELFF.

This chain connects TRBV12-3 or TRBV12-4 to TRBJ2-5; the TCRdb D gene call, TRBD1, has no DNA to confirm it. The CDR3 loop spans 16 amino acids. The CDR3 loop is CASSLAPGQGEETQYF.

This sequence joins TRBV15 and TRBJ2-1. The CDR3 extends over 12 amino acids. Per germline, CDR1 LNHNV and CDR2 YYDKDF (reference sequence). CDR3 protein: CATSRRLDEQFF.

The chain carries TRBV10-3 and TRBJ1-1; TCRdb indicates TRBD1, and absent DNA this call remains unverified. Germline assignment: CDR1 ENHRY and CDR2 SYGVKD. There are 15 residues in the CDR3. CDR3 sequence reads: CAISESRDRNTEAFF.

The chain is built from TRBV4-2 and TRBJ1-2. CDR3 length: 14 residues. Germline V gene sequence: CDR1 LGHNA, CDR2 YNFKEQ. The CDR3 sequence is CASSRPGDYYGYTF.

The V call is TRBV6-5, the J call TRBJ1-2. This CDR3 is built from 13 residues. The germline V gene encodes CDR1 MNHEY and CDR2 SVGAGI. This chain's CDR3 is CASSTTKAAGYTF.

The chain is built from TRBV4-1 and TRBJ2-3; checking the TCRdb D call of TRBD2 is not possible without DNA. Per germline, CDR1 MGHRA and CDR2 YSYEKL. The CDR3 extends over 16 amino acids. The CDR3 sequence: CASSQEASGGTDTQYF.

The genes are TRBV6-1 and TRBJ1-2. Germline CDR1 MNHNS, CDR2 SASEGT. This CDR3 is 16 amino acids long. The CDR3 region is CASSDRSIRPLYGYTF.

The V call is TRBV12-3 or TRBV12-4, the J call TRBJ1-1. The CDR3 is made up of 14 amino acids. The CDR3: CASSFTGRRTEAFF.

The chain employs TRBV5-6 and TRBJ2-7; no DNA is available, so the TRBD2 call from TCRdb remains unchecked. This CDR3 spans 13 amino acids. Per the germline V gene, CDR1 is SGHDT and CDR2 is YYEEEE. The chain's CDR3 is CASSAGVSSEQYF.

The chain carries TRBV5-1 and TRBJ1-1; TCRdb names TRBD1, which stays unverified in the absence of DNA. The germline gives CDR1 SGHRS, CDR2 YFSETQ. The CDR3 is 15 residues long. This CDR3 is CASSPRGVWDTEAFF.

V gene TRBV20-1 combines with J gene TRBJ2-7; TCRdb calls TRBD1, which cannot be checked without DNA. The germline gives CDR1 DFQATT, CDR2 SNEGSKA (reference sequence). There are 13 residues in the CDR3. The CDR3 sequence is CSAEQGRSYEQYF.

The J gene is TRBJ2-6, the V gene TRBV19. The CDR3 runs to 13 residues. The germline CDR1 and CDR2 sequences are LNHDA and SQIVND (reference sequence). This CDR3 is CASSISVSNVLTF.

This CDR3 reads CASSQELPNIQYF. The gene calls are TRBV3-1 and TRBJ2-4. This CDR3 is built from 13 residues. The germline CDR1 and CDR2 sequences are LGHDT and YNNKEL (reference sequence).

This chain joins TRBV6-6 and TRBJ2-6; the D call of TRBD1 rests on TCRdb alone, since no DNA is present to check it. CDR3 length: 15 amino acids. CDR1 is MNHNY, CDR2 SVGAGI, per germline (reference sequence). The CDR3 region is CASKKGGAGANVLTF.

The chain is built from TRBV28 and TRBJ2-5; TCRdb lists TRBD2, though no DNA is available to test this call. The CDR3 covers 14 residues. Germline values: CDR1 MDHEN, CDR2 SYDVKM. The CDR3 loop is CASSLAVSGETQYF. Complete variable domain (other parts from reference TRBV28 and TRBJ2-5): DVKVTQSSRYLVKRTGEKVFLECVQDMDHENMFWYRQDPGLGLRLIYFSYDVKMKEKGDIPEGYSVSREKKERFSLILESASTNQTSMYLCASSLAVSGETQYFGPGTRLLVL.